The source of this TCR beta chain is a study of blood T cell repertoires in COVID-19. Study in general: Samples came from the United States, Italy and Spain, spanning acute and convalescent COVID-19. PBMCs, B-cell-depleted T cells, or T cells were the source of the cDNA or gDNA that made up the material.

With regard to this clone: Other DNA variants within this sample encode the same CDR3.

Germline CDR1 is MNHEY and CDR2 is SMNVEV (reference sequence). V was shortened by 3 bases and J by 2 bases, with 8 bases between the two germline ends. The CDR3 runs 13 residues. In the original workflow: Estimation of nucleated cell counts relied on the amplification of reference gene primers. The assay was immunoSEQ multiplex PCR, and TCRdb's table has in-frame clones only and misses some. V and J calls and clone size follow that table, whereas D and trimming were derived from the DNA. The sample carries 250,000 or so clones, 80% to 90% recorded once. The receptor's source is a man aged 50 or older with acute or convalescent COVID-19. V usage is TRBV27 and J usage is TRBJ2-7; no clear D. Sequencing was carried out using peripheral blood. For the CDR3, the DNA is TGTGCCAGCAGTTTCCGAGGTACCTACGAGCAGTACTTC. It codes for CASSFRGTYEQYF.